Below, 30 T cell receptor beta chains from the same sample are listed, as sequenced in a study of T cells in localized non-small cell lung cancer. Assay: immunoSEQ multiplex PCR; the TCRdb copy retains only in-frame clones and omits some. The sample lists about 40,000 clones, around 84% occurring once. The material was peripheral blood, obtained before any cancer treatment. The source is a man between 18 and 49 years old with stage I lung adenocarcinoma.

The chain has TRBV4-2 and TRBJ2-7, with a weak D call TRBD2 (6 bases). Germline CDR1 is LGHNA and CDR2 is YNFKEQ. V dropped 0 bases and J dropped 0 bases, with 12 bases sitting between them. The CDR3 has 16 residues. CDR3: CASSQERLATSYEQYF. The CDR3 bases are TGTGCCAGCAGCCAAGAACGGCTAGCGACCTCCTACGAGCAGTACTTC.

The chain uses TRBV6-6 and TRBJ1-1; D remains ambiguous. Germline V CDR1 and CDR2: MNHNY, SVGAGI (reference sequence). The CDR3 contains 13 residues. The V end lost 6 bases, the J end lost 5 bases, and 13 bases lay between the germline ends. The CDR3 DNA follows: TGTGCCAGCAGCGAACTTAGAAGGACTGAAGCTTTCTTT. This sequence encodes CASSELRRTEAFF.

The chain is built from TRBV19 and TRBJ1-1, with D tentatively TRBD1 (5 bases). Germline lookup yields CDR1 LNHDA and CDR2 SQIVND (reference sequence). Deletions cut 4 bases from V and 1 base from J, with 10 bases between. The CDR3 spans 14 residues. The CDR3 reads CASSTNGGNTEAFF. For the CDR3, the DNA is TGTGCCAGTAGTACTAACGGGGGGAACACTGAAGCTTTCTTT.

This chain uses TRBV6-1 with TRBJ2-3; 10 bases agree with TRBD2. Germline V gene lookup returns CDR1 MNHNS and CDR2 SASEGT. The junction had 3 bases not matched to a gene; V was cut back by 2 bases and J by 4 bases. The CDR3 contains 15 residues. The CDR3 nucleotides are TGTGCCAGCAGTGAATCTAGCGGGGGATCAGATACGCAGTATTTT. Translation: CASSESSGGSDTQYF.

V usage is TRBV5-4 and J usage is TRBJ2-7, with a weak D call TRBD1 (6 bases). V was shortened by 2 bases and J by 7 bases, with 7 bases between the two germline ends. The CDR3 runs 11 residues. The germline V gene encodes CDR1 SGHNT and CDR2 YYREEE (reference sequence). The CDR3, as DNA: TGTGCCAGCAGCTTAGGGGGTGAGCAGTACTTC. This sequence encodes CASSLGGEQYF.

J is TRBJ1-5 and V is TRBV18; the D gene is possibly TRBD1 (6 bases). This CDR3 comprises 15 residues. V was shortened by 0 bases and J by 2 bases, with 8 bases between the two germline ends. Germline CDR1 and CDR2: KGHSH and LQKENI. The CDR3 region is CASSPPTGGNQPQHF. CDR3 DNA sequence: TGTGCCAGCTCACCACCGACAGGCGGCAATCAGCCCCAGCATTTT.

A word on this clone: Germline and junction disagree at one end, which may indicate a read error. The chain employs TRBV19 and TRBJ2-7; no definite D call. Germline loops: CDR1 LNHDA, CDR2 SQIVND (reference sequence). The CDR3 covers 8 residues. The CDR3 is CASSINGF. In DNA, the CDR3 is TGTGCCAGTAGTATAAACGGCTTC.

The V and J genes are TRBV5-5 and TRBJ2-5; TRBD2 matches 12 bases. Germline lookup yields CDR1 SGHKS and CDR2 YYEKEE (reference sequence). The CDR3 extends over 16 amino acids. J lost 0 bases, V lost 4 bases, and 4 bases had no gene match. The CDR3 reads CASSLGLAGNQETQYF. The CDR3 bases are TGTGCCAGCAGCCTCGGACTAGCGGGGAACCAAGAGACCCAGTACTTC.

This rearrangement joins TRBV9 to TRBJ1-1; D may be TRBD1 (5 bases). This CDR3 is built from 14 residues. CDR1 SGDLS and CDR2 YYNGEE come from the germline V gene. Trimming removed 2 bases from V and 2 bases from J, with 10 bases in between. The CDR3 protein is CASSVRDGNTEAFF. The CDR3 nucleotides read TGTGCCAGCAGCGTGCGGGACGGTAACACTGAAGCTTTCTTT.

This clone was counted once. The chain carries TRBV28 and TRBJ2-2; TRBD1 might be the D (6 bases). The CDR3 runs to 15 residues. In germline, CDR1 is MDHEN, CDR2 SYDVKM. V lost 6 bases and J 2 bases, leaving 13 bases between the germline ends. Written as DNA, the CDR3 is TGTGCCAGCAGAATACAGGGAATCAACACCGGGGAGCTGTTTTTT. This encodes CASRIQGINTGELFF.

This chain links TRBV28 with TRBJ2-2; 10 nucleotides align to TRBD1. The germline CDR1 and CDR2 sequences are MDHEN and SYDVKM. V trimming: 5 bases; J trimming: 3 bases; junction bases outside the gene matches: 12. This CDR3 is built from 18 residues. The CDR3 protein is CASSVPTGGYSDTGELFF. CDR3 nucleotide sequence: TGTGCCAGCAGTGTACCGACAGGGGGCTATTCGGACACCGGGGAGCTGTTTTTT.

The rearrangement joins TRBV29-1 to TRBJ1-1, with D uncertain. The CDR3 runs to 14 residues. CDR1 is SQVTM, CDR2 ANQGSEA, per germline. Trimming stripped 0 bases from V and 6 bases from J, with 14 bases between. DNA of the CDR3: TGCAGCGTTGAAGATCGGGGTAAAGGGCCTGAAGCTTTCTTT. Protein: CSVEDRGKGPEAFF.

J is TRBJ2-1 and V is TRBV6-1; no clear D gene. V dropped 7 bases and J dropped 9 bases, with 19 bases sitting between them. CDR1 is MNHNS, CDR2 SASEGT, per germline. CDR3 length equals 14 residues. The CDR3 sequence is CASKVRLVRSEQFF. CDR3 nucleotide sequence: TGTGCCAGCAAGGTTCGGTTAGTGCGGAGTGAGCAGTTCTTC.

The chain employs TRBV5-8 and TRBJ1-3; no reliable D call. Trimming removed 0 bases from V and 0 bases from J, with 7 bases in between. Germline assignment: CDR1 SGHTS and CDR2 YDEGEE. This CDR3 comprises 15 residues. CDR3 loop: CASSLDPASGNTIYF. CDR3 sequence (DNA): TGTGCCAGCAGCTTGGACCCGGCCTCTGGAAACACCATATATTTT.

The J gene is TRBJ1-3, the V gene TRBV28, with D perhaps TRBD1 (5 bases). This CDR3 has 13 amino acids. CDR1 is MDHEN, CDR2 SYDVKM, per germline. V was shortened by 8 bases and J by 0 bases, with 8 bases between the two germline ends. CDR3 bases: TGTGCCAGCGGACAAAGCTCTGGAAACACCATATATTTT. Translation gives CASGQSSGNTIYF.

The chain links TRBV5-1 to TRBJ2-3, with unresolved D. The CDR3 length is 14 residues. V was clipped by 6 bases and J by 0 bases, with 11 bases between them. Germline CDR1 is SGHRS and CDR2 is YFSETQ. The CDR3 DNA reads as TGCGCCAGCATGGTGGCGGAAAGCACAGATACGCAGTATTTT. As protein: CASMVAESTDTQYF.

The chain has TRBV29-1 and TRBJ2-7, with 9 nucleotides matching TRBD2. In germline, CDR1 is SQVTM, CDR2 ANQGSEA. This CDR3 spans 13 amino acids. The V and J ends lost 6 bases and 2 bases, in that order; junction bases with no gene match: 5. CDR3 protein: CSVTVAGAYEQYF. The CDR3 DNA reads as TGCAGCGTGACGGTAGCGGGGGCCTACGAGCAGTACTTC.

V usage is TRBV19 and J usage is TRBJ1-2; maybe TRBD1 (6 bases). V was shortened by 7 bases and J by 8 bases, with 17 bases between the two germline ends. The CDR3 is 13 amino acids. Germline loops: CDR1 LNHDA, CDR2 SQIVND (reference sequence). CDR3 sequence: CASTLTGLAGYTF. For the CDR3, the DNA is TGTGCCAGTACCCTAACAGGGCTCGCCGGCTACACCTTC. Full variable domain (rest looked up from reference TRBV19 and TRBJ1-2): DGGITQSPKYLFRKEGQNVTLSCEQNLNHDAMYWYRQDPGQGLRLIYYSQIVNDFQKGDIAEGYSVSREKKESFPLTVTSAQKNPTAFYLCASTLTGLAGYTFGSGTRLTVV.

The chain links TRBV15 to TRBJ2-5; D is undetermined. Germline CDR1 reads LNHNV; CDR2 reads YYDKDF (reference sequence). Between the trimmed V and J ends, which lost 3 bases and 4 bases, there was a span of 6 bases. CDR3 size: 12 residues. CDR3: CATSRVRETQYF. DNA for the CDR3: TGTGCCACCAGCAGGGTGCGAGAGACCCAGTACTTC.

The rearrangement joins TRBV7-6 to TRBJ1-1; TRBD1 is a possible D gene (5 bases). The CDR3 is 16 amino acids. V was shortened by 2 bases and J by 3 bases, with 16 bases between the two germline ends. CDR1 and CDR2 (germline): SGHVS, FNYEAQ. CDR3 loop: CASSLNGGRGDTEAFF. CDR3 sequence (DNA): TGTGCCAGCAGCTTAAACGGTGGGAGGGGTGACACTGAAGCTTTCTTT.

The V and J genes are TRBV7-9 and TRBJ2-7, with D tentatively TRBD2 (6 bases). The CDR3 extends over 16 amino acids. Trimming removed 2 bases at V and 0 bases at J, with 14 bases between. The germline V gene encodes CDR1 SEHNR and CDR2 FQNEAQ (reference sequence). The CDR3 loop is CASSLPSRESSYEQYF. The CDR3, as DNA: TGTGCCAGCAGCTTACCCTCCCGGGAGAGCTCCTACGAGCAGTACTTC.

This clone showed up just once. This chain uses TRBV4-2 with TRBJ2-1, with TRBD2 identical over 10 bases. Germline V gene lookup returns CDR1 LGHNA and CDR2 YNFKEQ. With 0 bases clipped from V and 7 bases from J, the junction kept 6 bases outside the gene matches. The CDR3 length is 16 residues. The CDR3: CASSQDQRGGMNEQFF. The DNA of the CDR3 is TGTGCCAGCAGCCAAGATCAGCGGGGGGGCATGAATGAGCAGTTCTTC.

The rearrangement links TRBV7-9 to TRBJ2-2; D remains unclear. The CDR3 loop spans 14 amino acids. Germline V gene sequence: CDR1 SEHNR, CDR2 FQNEAQ (reference sequence). Trimming removed 1 base from V and 4 bases from J, with 7 bases in between. The CDR3, as DNA: TGTGCCAGCAGCTTAGGGGCCGCCACCGGGGAGCTGTTTTTT. Its protein is CASSLGAATGELFF.

The rearrangement links TRBV7-2 to TRBJ1-2, with 9 bases fitting TRBD1. The germline gives CDR1 SGHTA, CDR2 FQGNSA. CDR3 size: 16 residues. V was pared by 1 base and J by 0 bases, with 3 bases of the junction left unmatched. Here the CDR3 DNA reads TGTGCCAGCAGCTTAGGGGGACAGGGAGCTAACTATGGCTACACCTTC. This sequence encodes CASSLGGQGANYGYTF.

The chain is built from TRBV5-5 and TRBJ2-7, with TRBD1 as a possible D gene (6 bases). Per the germline V gene, CDR1 is SGHKS and CDR2 is YYEKEE (reference sequence). V lost 3 bases and J lost 3, with 10 bases in between. The CDR3 has 13 amino acids. CDR3 DNA sequence: TGTGCCAGCAGCTCAGGGGTTAGCTACGAGCAGTACTTC. This gives the protein CASSSGVSYEQYF.

This rearrangement joins TRBV7-2 to TRBJ1-1; D might be TRBD1 (6 bases). Germline CDR1 SGHTA, CDR2 FQGNSA. CDR3 length: 13 residues. V dropped 3 bases and J dropped 10 bases, with 15 bases sitting between them. CDR3 amino acids: CASSLIQGIVAFF. The CDR3 DNA sequence: TGTGCCAGCAGCTTGATCCAGGGGATCGTAGCTTTCTTT.

The rearrangement joins TRBV5-4 to TRBJ1-4, with unresolved D. The CDR3 sequence is 15 residues long. V lost 0 bases, J lost 3 bases, and 9 bases lay in between. The germline V gene has CDR1 SGHNT and CDR2 YYREEE (reference sequence). This chain's CDR3 is CASSLDQLPNEKLFF. DNA of the CDR3: TGTGCCAGCAGCTTGGACCAGCTTCCTAATGAAAAACTGTTTTTT.

V gene TRBV11-1 combines with J gene TRBJ2-3, with D perhaps matching TRBD1 (6 bases). The CDR3 runs to 14 residues. Germline values: CDR1 SGHAT, CDR2 FQDESV (reference sequence). The V gene lost 5 bases and the J gene lost 2 bases, with 11 bases spanning the gap. The CDR3: CASSVGQTTDTQYF. The CDR3 DNA reads TGTGCCAGCAGCGTAGGACAGACCACAGATACGCAGTATTTT.

CDR3 region: CAIKGTGGTGELFF. For the CDR3, the DNA is TGTGCCATCAAGGGGACAGGGGGGACCGGGGAGCTGTTTTTT. The chain links TRBV10-3 to TRBJ2-2; the match to TRBD1 covers 11 bases. V trimming: 7 bases; J trimming: 5 bases; junction bases outside the gene matches: 3. CDR3 size: 14 residues. The germline V gene has CDR1 ENHRY and CDR2 SYGVKD.

The rearrangement joins TRBV5-5 to TRBJ2-3; 9 positions match TRBD1. The CDR3 length is 17 residues. The germline gives CDR1 SGHKS, CDR2 YYEKEE (reference sequence). The J segment lost 1 base and the V segment lost 4 bases, leaving 10 bases of the junction unmatched. CDR3 coding DNA: TGTGCCAGCAGCCCGCTCCTAACAGGGGGCGGCACAGATACGCAGTATTTT. It encodes CASSPLLTGGGTDTQYF.